This entry lists 9 T cell receptor beta chains sequenced from one sample in a study of STAT5B mutations in CD4+ large granular lymphocyte leukemia. Generated by immunoSEQ multiplex PCR, the TCRdb table keeps only in-frame clones and is missing some. The sample includes roughly 34,000 clones, roughly 76% of them seen just once. The sequencing sample was made of CD4+ T cells from blood buffy coats. Receptor source: a human donor in good health.

This clone was detected once. The rearrangement uses TRBV21-1 and TRBJ2-3; the D call TRBD1 from the table was never checked on the DNA. TRBV21-1 has pseudogene status. This CDR3 is 15 amino acids long. The CDR3 spells CASSRTGDSTDTQYF. CDR3 nucleotide sequence: TGTGCCAGCAGCCGGACAGGGGACTCCACAGATACGCAGTATTTT.

CDR3 protein: CASKPPPLKSSYNEQFF. The CDR3 nucleotides read TGTGCCAGCAAGCCCCCTCCGCTGAAAAGCTCCTACAATGAGCAGTTCTTC. The rearrangement links TRBV28 to TRBJ2-1; D unresolved. CDR3 length: 17 amino acids. Germline V gene lookup returns CDR1 MDHEN and CDR2 SYDVKM. Trimming took off 7 bases at V and 0 bases at J, with 19 bases between the two ends.

The chain employs TRBV2 and TRBJ2-1; tentative D call: TRBD2 (5 bases). CDR3 length: 19 amino acids. V was shortened by 0 bases and J by 3 bases, with 21 bases between the two germline ends. The germline V gene encodes CDR1 SNHLY and CDR2 FYNNEI. CDR3 protein: CASSEALASLAIIYNEQFF. CDR3 in DNA: TGTGCCAGCAGTGAAGCGCTCGCCAGCCTAGCAATAATCTACAATGAGCAGTTCTTC. Complete variable domain (other parts from reference TRBV2 and TRBJ2-1): EPEVTQTPSHQVTQMGQEVILRCVPISNHLYFYWYRQILGQKVEFLVSFYNNEISEKSEIFDDQFSVERPDGSNFTLKIRSTKLEDSAMYFCASSEALASLAIIYNEQFFGPGTRLTVL.

The genes are TRBV4-3 and TRBJ2-7; 11 nucleotides align to TRBD2. Germline V gene sequence: CDR1 LGHNA, CDR2 YSLEER. V lost 3 bases to trimming and J lost 1 base; unmatched junction nucleotides: 2. The CDR3 sequence is 15 residues long. The CDR3: CASSQGLAASYEQYF. The CDR3 bases are TGCGCCAGCAGCCAGGGACTAGCGGCGTCCTACGAGCAGTACTTC.

The rearrangement links TRBV19 to TRBJ2-1; D remains ambiguous. The length of the CDR3 is 14 residues. Trimming took 7 bases from V and 3 from J, leaving 13 bases between them. Germline V gene lookup returns CDR1 LNHDA and CDR2 SQIVND (reference sequence). CDR3 DNA: TGTGCCAGTAAGTACGGACCCTTCTACAATGAGCAGTTCTTC. It encodes CASKYGPFYNEQFF.

The chain recombines TRBV6-5 with TRBJ2-7, with TRBD2 matching over 8 bases. The germline V gene has CDR1 MNHEY and CDR2 SVGAGI. The CDR3 covers 14 residues. V lost 6 bases to trimming and J lost 6 bases; unmatched junction nucleotides: 10. The CDR3 loop reads CASSPPGGAVEQYF. CDR3 DNA: TGTGCCAGCAGCCCGCCCGGGGGGGCCGTCGAGCAGTACTTC.

This chain links TRBV28 with TRBJ2-7; 10 bases align to TRBD2. This CDR3 region has 17 residues. Trimming cost V 7 bases and J 0 bases; bases outside gene matches: 12. The V gene's germline CDR1 is MDHEN and CDR2 SYDVKM. The CDR3 DNA reads TGTGCCAGCATCCCCGGGACTAGCGTTCCCGTCTCCTACGAGCAGTACTTC. It encodes CASIPGTSVPVSYEQYF.

This clone was seen a handful of times. The J gene is TRBJ1-1, the V gene TRBV2; 7 bases are a match to TRBD1. This CDR3 is built from 11 residues. Germline values: CDR1 SNHLY, CDR2 FYNNEI. J gave up 8 bases and V 6 bases, and 3 bases lay outside the gene matches. CDR3 amino acids: CASSQGQEAFF. The CDR3 coding sequence is TGTGCCAGCAGCCAGGGACAGGAAGCTTTCTTT.

J is TRBJ1-1 and V is TRBV18; perhaps TRBD1 as D (5 bases). Germline values: CDR1 KGHSH, CDR2 LQKENI. This CDR3 contains 16 residues. The ends were cut back, 3 bases at V and 0 bases at J, with 14 bases in the middle. This chain's CDR3 is CASSPGGRGLNTEAFF. CDR3 sequence (DNA): TGTGCCAGCTCACCGGGGGGACGGGGGTTGAACACTGAAGCTTTCTTT. Full variable domain (outside the CDR3, taken from reference TRBV18 and TRBJ1-1): NAGVMQNPRHLVRRRGQEARLRCSPMKGHSHVYWYRQLPEEGLKFMVYLQKENIIDESGMPKERFSAEFPKEGPSILRIQQVVRGDSAAYFCASSPGGRGLNTEAFFGQGTRLTVV.